Presented here are 21 T cell receptor beta chains from one specimen sequenced in a study of PD-1 blockade in classical Hodgkin lymphoma. All trial patients relapsed after autologous stem cell transplantation. The repertoire was sequenced with immunoSEQ multiplex PCR; TCRdb's copy has only in-frame clones and lacks some. The table lists tens of thousands of clones, 85% to 90% of them singletons. Sequenced here: peripheral blood mononuclear cells (PBMCs), sampled at baseline. The receptors were sampled from a human donor with classical Hodgkin lymphoma.

This chain joins TRBV25-1 and TRBJ2-3; TRBD1 might be the D (6 bases). V gave up 1 base and J gave up 3 bases, with 11 bases separating them. Germline loops: CDR1 MGHDK, CDR2 SYGVNS. The CDR3 has 15 residues. CDR3 region: CASSEWRTATDTQYF. CDR3 sequence (DNA): TGTGCCAGCAGTGAATGGAGGACAGCGACAGATACGCAGTATTTT.

The J gene is TRBJ2-7, the V gene TRBV5-1; 8 nucleotides agree with TRBD2. Germline CDR1 and CDR2: SGHRS and YFSETQ. Losses at the gene ends were 0 bases for V and 3 bases for J; bases not matched to a gene: 5. The CDR3 covers 15 residues. The CDR3 DNA reads TGCGCCAGCAGCTTGGTCCCGGGGGGGAGCTACGAGCAGTACTTC. Translated, it gives CASSLVPGGSYEQYF. The full variable domain, in which reference TRBV5-1 and TRBJ2-7 provide the parts outside the CDR3, is KAGVTQTPRYLIKTRGQQVTLSCSPISGHRSVSWYQQTPGQGLQFLFEYFSETQRNKGNFPGRFSGRQFSNSRSEMNVSTLELGDSALYLCASSLVPGGSYEQYFGPGTRLTVT.

This rearrangement joins TRBV19 to TRBJ1-5, with D perhaps TRBD1 (6 bases). This CDR3 contains 14 residues. CDR1 and CDR2 from the germline V gene are LNHDA and SQIVND (reference sequence). Trimming took off 8 bases at V and 4 bases at J, with 15 bases between the two ends. CDR3 residues: CASSSTGLNQPQHF. For the CDR3, the DNA is TGTGCCAGTTCCTCGACAGGTCTGAATCAGCCCCAGCATTTT.

This clone showed up just a few times. V is TRBV7-9 and J is TRBJ2-7; D assignment may be TRBD1 or TRBD2 (5 bases each). V lost 4 bases and J 2 bases, leaving 15 bases between the germline ends. Per the germline V gene, CDR1 is SEHNR and CDR2 is FQNEAQ (reference sequence). This CDR3 has 15 residues. The CDR3 DNA sequence: TGTGCCAGCAGCTCGAGGGACCTCGGGGCCTACGAGCAGTACTTC. Translation gives CASSSRDLGAYEQYF.

This clone came up a few times. Other DNA sequences within the sample encode an identical CDR3. The chain couples TRBV18 to TRBJ1-5; D call uncertain. V was clipped by 3 bases and J by 1 base, with 4 bases between them. Germline loops: CDR1 KGHSH, CDR2 LQKENI. The CDR3 is 13 amino acids. The CDR3 DNA reads TGTGCCAGCTCACCGGACAGCAATCAGCCCCAGCATTTT. Translated, it gives CASSPDSNQPQHF.

The V and J genes are TRBV5-4 and TRBJ2-5; a weak D match, TRBD2 (5 bases). The germline V and J ends were trimmed by 0 bases and 5 bases, with 11 bases remaining between them. The germline V gene has CDR1 SGHNT and CDR2 YYREEE (reference sequence). This CDR3 has 14 amino acids. The CDR3 DNA reads as TGTGCCAGCAGCTTGGTGGAGAGGGTGGAGACCCAGTACTTC. This encodes CASSLVERVETQYF.

The rearrangement links TRBV6-1 to TRBJ1-6; D remains unclear. With 6 bases removed from V and 7 bases from J, the gap between germline ends came to 13 bases. The CDR3 is 14 amino acids. Germline-derived CDR1 and CDR2 are MNHNS and SASEGT. CDR3 DNA: TGTGCCAGCAGCTGGACGGCTAGCAATTCACCCCTCCACTTT. Encoded protein: CASSWTASNSPLHF.

The gene calls are TRBV14 and TRBJ1-1; 9 bases fit TRBD1. J gave up 0 bases and V 3 bases, and 5 bases lay outside the gene matches. CDR1 and CDR2 from the germline V gene are SGHDN and FVKESK. The CDR3 spans 16 residues. CDR3 nucleotides: TGTGCCAGCAGCCAGCCGGGACAGGGCATGAACACTGAAGCTTTCTTT. It codes for CASSQPGQGMNTEAFF.

CDR3 bases: TGCGCCAGCAGCTTGGGTACTAACTATGGCTACACCTTC. It is translated as CASSLGTNYGYTF. J is TRBJ1-2 and V is TRBV5-1, with no clear D. Trimming shortened V by 0 bases and J by 0 bases, and 3 bases separated the two germline ends. The CDR3 totals 13 residues. Germline V gene data show CDR1 as SGHRS and CDR2 as YFSETQ. Using reference TRBV5-1 and TRBJ1-2 for the parts outside the CDR3, the full variable domain is KAGVTQTPRYLIKTRGQQVTLSCSPISGHRSVSWYQQTPGQGLQFLFEYFSETQRNKGNFPGRFSGRQFSNSRSEMNVSTLELGDSALYLCASSLGTNYGYTFGSGTRLTVV.

The DNA for the CDR3 is TGTGCCAGCAGTTTAGAACTAGCGGGGGGGACCTACGAGCAGTACTTC. It yields the protein CASSLELAGGTYEQYF. V usage is TRBV28 and J usage is TRBJ2-7, with 13 bases that match TRBD2. CDR3 length: 16 residues. V lost 2 bases, J lost 2 bases, and 3 bases stayed unmatched. The germline V gene has CDR1 MDHEN and CDR2 SYDVKM.

The chain employs TRBV19 and TRBJ1-1; D unresolved. The CDR3 contains 13 residues. CDR1 and CDR2 from the germline V gene are LNHDA and SQIVND (reference sequence). The ends were cut back, 5 bases at V and 0 bases at J, with 7 bases in the middle. The CDR3 DNA reads as TGTGCCAGTAGTCTTCGTCTGAACACTGAAGCTTTCTTT. It yields the protein CASSLRLNTEAFF.

The chain joins TRBV27 to TRBJ1-2; a possible D gene is TRBD1 (5 bases). V was shortened by 8 bases and J by 6 bases, with 22 bases between the two germline ends. The germline V gene encodes CDR1 MNHEY and CDR2 SMNVEV (reference sequence). The CDR3 runs to 15 residues. The DNA for the CDR3 is TGTGCCAGCCGAAATTTTGGGGCGGGCGAGGATGGCTACACCTTC. This gives the protein CASRNFGAGEDGYTF.

V is TRBV4-1 and J is TRBJ1-4; maybe TRBD1 (5 bases). The germline gives CDR1 MGHRA, CDR2 YSYEKL. Trimming stripped 4 bases from V and 5 bases from J, with 11 bases between. The CDR3 totals 14 residues. The CDR3 loop is CASSLDRLNEKLFF. CDR3 bases: TGCGCCAGCAGCCTAGACAGACTGAATGAAAAACTGTTTTTT.

The chain recombines TRBV13 with TRBJ2-7; D unresolved. The length of the CDR3 is 15 residues. The V gene's germline CDR1 is PRHDT and CDR2 FYEKMQ (reference sequence). The germline V and J ends were trimmed by 2 bases and 3 bases, with 14 bases remaining between them. The CDR3 DNA is TGTGCCAGCAGCTTAAGGTCCGCCCAGGACTACGAGCAGTACTTC. It yields the protein CASSLRSAQDYEQYF.

The V and J genes are TRBV6-4 and TRBJ2-7, with a tentative D call TRBD2 (6 bases). CDR1 MRHNA and CDR2 SNTAGT come from the germline V gene. Trimming took off 10 bases at V and 0 bases at J, with 16 bases between the two ends. CDR3 length equals 14 residues. The CDR3, as DNA: TGTGCCATCAGAACGGGACTCAGCTCCTACGAGCAGTACTTC. Translating gives CAIRTGLSSYEQYF.

The chain joins TRBV7-2 to TRBJ1-3; D uncertain. The V and J ends lost 5 bases and 0 bases respectively, with 8 bases between them. CDR3 length: 14 amino acids. Germline assignment: CDR1 SGHTA and CDR2 FQGNSA. DNA of the CDR3: TGTGCCAGCAGCGACATAAGCTCTGGAAACACCATATATTTT. Translation: CASSDISSGNTIYF.

The chain couples TRBV30 to TRBJ2-7; D ambiguous. The CDR3 sequence is 15 residues long. Looked up from germline, CDR1 is GTSNPN and CDR2 is SVGIG (reference sequence). Trimming removed 0 bases from V and 5 bases from J, with 17 bases in between. The CDR3 loop reads CAWSVLGSTQDEQYF. In DNA, the CDR3 is TGTGCCTGGAGTGTACTGGGGTCGACGCAAGACGAGCAGTACTTC.

The chain has TRBV11-2 and TRBJ2-5, with TRBD2 identical over 9 bases. The CDR3 is 15 amino acids. V trimming: 1 base; J trimming: 2 bases; junction bases outside the gene matches: 2. Germline values: CDR1 SGHAT, CDR2 FQNNGV. This CDR3 is CASSLGLAGQETQYF. CDR3 DNA: TGTGCCAGCAGCTTAGGCCTAGCGGGGCAAGAGACCCAGTACTTC.

V usage is TRBV12-5 and J usage is TRBJ2-2; 7 bases are shared with TRBD1. CDR3 length: 14 residues. Trimming took 5 bases from V and 3 from J; bases not matched to a gene: 3. Germline V gene sequence: CDR1 LGHNT, CDR2 FRNRAP. CDR3 in DNA: TGTGCTAGTGGTGGGACAGCCTACACCGGGGAGCTGTTTTTT. Amino acids: CASGGTAYTGELFF.

J is TRBJ2-5 and V is TRBV6-5; D might be TRBD1 (5 bases). V shed 6 bases and J shed 5 bases, with 16 bases lying between them. The CDR3 is made up of 14 amino acids. CDR1 is MNHEY, CDR2 SVGAGI, per germline. In DNA form, the CDR3 reads TGTGCCAGCAGGTTAGACAGCAGTCTGGAGACCCAGTACTTC. Translation: CASRLDSSLETQYF.

The rearrangement links TRBV10-2 to TRBJ1-1, with D perhaps matching TRBD1 (5 bases). The CDR3 has 17 amino acids. V gave up 8 bases and J gave up 1 base, with 23 bases separating them. The germline V gene has CDR1 WSHSY and CDR2 SAAADI. As DNA, the CDR3 is TGCGCCAGCGACTACCGGTGGAGGTTCGGGGCGAACACTGAAGCTTTCTTT. Protein product: CASDYRWRFGANTEAFF.